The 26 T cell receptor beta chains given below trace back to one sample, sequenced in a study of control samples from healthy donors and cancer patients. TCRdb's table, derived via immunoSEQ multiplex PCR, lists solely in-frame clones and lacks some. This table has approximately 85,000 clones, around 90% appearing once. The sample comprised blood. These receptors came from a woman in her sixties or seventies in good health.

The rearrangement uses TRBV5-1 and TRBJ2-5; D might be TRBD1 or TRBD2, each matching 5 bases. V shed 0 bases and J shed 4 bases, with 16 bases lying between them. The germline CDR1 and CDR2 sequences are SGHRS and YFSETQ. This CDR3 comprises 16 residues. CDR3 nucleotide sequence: TGCGCCAGCAGCTTGGTTTTCGGGACCCGACGAGAGACCCAGTACTTC. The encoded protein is CASSLVFGTRRETQYF.

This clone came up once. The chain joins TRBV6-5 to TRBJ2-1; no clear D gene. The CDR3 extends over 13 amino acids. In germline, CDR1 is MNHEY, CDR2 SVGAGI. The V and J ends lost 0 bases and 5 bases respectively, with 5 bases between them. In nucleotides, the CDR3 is TGTGCCAGCAGTTACTCTCGAGACAATGAGCAGTTCTTC. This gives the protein CASSYSRDNEQFF.

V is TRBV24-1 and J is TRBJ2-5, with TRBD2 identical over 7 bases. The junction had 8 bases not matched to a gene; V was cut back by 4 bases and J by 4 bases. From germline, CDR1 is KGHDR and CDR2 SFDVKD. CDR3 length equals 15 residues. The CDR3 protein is CATSDPAGPGETQYF. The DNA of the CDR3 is TGTGCCACCAGTGACCCAGCGGGACCTGGAGAGACCCAGTACTTC.

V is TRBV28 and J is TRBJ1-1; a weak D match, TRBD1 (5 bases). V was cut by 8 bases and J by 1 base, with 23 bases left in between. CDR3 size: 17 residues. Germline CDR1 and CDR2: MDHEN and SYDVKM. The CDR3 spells CASGRGRYSSTNTEAFF. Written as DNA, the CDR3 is TGTGCCAGCGGAAGGGGTAGGTATTCCTCCACGAACACTGAAGCTTTCTTT.

CDR3 in DNA: TGTGCCAGCAGCTTAGCGCGGGACAGGGGTCTATCGGGCTACACCTTC. Translation: CASSLARDRGLSGYTF. This chain connects TRBV7-2 to TRBJ1-2; 10 bases map to TRBD1. CDR3 size: 16 residues. J was trimmed by 8 bases and V by 0 bases; bases with no gene match: 9. CDR1 is SGHTA and CDR2 is FQGNSA in the germline V gene.

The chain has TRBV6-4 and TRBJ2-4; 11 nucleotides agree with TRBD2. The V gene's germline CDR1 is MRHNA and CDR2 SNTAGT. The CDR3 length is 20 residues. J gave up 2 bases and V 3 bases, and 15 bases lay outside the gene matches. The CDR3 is CASSDGSGGARDVPKNIQYF. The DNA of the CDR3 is TGTGCCAGCAGTGATGGTAGCGGGGGGGCCAGGGACGTTCCCAAAAACATTCAGTACTTC.

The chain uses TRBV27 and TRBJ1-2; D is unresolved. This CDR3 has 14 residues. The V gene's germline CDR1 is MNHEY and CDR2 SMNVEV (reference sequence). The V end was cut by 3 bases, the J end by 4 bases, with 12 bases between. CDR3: CASSLRARTYGYTF. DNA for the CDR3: TGTGCCAGCAGTTTGAGGGCCAGGACCTATGGCTACACCTTC.

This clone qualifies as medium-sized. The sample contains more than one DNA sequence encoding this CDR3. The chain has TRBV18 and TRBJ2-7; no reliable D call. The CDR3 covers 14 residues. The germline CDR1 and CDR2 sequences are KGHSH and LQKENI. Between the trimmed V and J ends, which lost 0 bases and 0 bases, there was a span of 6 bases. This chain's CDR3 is CASSPPGFSYEQYF. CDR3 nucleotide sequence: TGTGCCAGCTCACCACCAGGATTCTCCTACGAGCAGTACTTC.

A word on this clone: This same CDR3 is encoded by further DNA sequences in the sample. The CDR3 reads CASSLEWTGGTEAFF. CDR3 in DNA: TGTGCCAGCAGCTTAGAATGGACAGGAGGCACTGAAGCTTTCTTT. V and J are TRBV11-2 and TRBJ1-1; 7 bases align to TRBD1. Trimming at V came to 0 bases and at J to 4 bases, leaving 5 bases not matched to a gene. The CDR3 is 15 amino acids. The germline gives CDR1 SGHAT, CDR2 FQNNGV.

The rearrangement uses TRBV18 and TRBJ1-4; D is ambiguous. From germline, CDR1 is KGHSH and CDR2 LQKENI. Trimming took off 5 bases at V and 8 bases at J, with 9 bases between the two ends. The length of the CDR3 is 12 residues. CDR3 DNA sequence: TGTGCCAGCTCAGAAAATCGAGAAAAACTGTTTTTT. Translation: CASSENREKLFF.

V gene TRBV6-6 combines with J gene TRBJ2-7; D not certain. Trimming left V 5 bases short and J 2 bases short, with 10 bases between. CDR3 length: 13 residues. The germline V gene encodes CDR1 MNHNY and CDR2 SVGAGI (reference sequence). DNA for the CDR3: TGTGCCAGCAGTGACCAACGGACCTACGAGCAGTACTTC. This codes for CASSDQRTYEQYF.

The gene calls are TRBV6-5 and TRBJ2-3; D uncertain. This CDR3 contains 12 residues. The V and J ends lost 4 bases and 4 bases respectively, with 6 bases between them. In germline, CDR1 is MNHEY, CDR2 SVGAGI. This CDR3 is CASSFGSDTQYF. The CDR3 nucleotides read TGTGCCAGCAGTTTCGGTTCAGATACGCAGTATTTT.

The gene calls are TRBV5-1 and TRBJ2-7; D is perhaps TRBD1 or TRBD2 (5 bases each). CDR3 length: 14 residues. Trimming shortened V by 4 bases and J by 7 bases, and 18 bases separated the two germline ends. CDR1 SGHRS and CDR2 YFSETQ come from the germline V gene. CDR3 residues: CASSQGQAEGEQYF. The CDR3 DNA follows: TGCGCCAGCAGCCAAGGACAAGCTGAGGGAGAGCAGTACTTC.

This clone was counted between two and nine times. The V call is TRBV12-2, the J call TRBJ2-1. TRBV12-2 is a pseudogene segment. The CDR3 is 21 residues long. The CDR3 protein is CASRLEFRDLSFPSSYNEQFF. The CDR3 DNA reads TGTGCAAGTCGCTTAGAATTTCGGGACCTCTCTTTCCCCAGCTCCTACAATGAGCAGTTCTTC.

CDR3 sequence reads: CASSTLKAGELFF. Here the CDR3 DNA reads TGTGCCAGCAGTACTCTAAAGGCCGGGGAGCTGTTTTTT. The chain links TRBV2 to TRBJ2-2, with D unresolved. CDR3 length: 13 amino acids. CDR1 and CDR2 (germline): SNHLY, FYNNEI. Trimming removed 5 bases at V and 6 bases at J, with 10 bases between.

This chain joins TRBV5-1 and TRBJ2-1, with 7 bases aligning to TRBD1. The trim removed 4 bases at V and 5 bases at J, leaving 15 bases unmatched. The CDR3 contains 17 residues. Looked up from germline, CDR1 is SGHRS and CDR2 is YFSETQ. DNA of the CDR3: TGCGCCAGCAGCCTCGGGACAGACCCAATTTCCAACAATGAGCAGTTCTTC. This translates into CASSLGTDPISNNEQFF.

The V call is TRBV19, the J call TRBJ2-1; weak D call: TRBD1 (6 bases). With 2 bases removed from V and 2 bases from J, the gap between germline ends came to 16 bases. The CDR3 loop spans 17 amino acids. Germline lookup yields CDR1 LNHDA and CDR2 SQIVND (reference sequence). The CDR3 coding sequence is TGTGCCAGTAGTATATTTCTGGGGGCAGGCGCCTACAATGAGCAGTTCTTC. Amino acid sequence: CASSIFLGAGAYNEQFF.

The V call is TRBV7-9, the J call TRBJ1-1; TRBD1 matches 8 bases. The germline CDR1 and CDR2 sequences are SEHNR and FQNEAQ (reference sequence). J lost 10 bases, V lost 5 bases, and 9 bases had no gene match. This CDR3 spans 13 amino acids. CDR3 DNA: TGTGCCAGCAGCCTCTACCTTGGGACAGGAGCTTTCTTT. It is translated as CASSLYLGTGAFF. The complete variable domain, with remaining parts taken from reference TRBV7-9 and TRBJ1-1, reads DTGVSQNPRHKITKRGQNVTFRCDPISEHNRLYWYRQTLGQGPEFLTYFQNEAQLEKSRLLSDRFSAERPKGSFSTLEIQRTEQGDSAMYLCASSLYLGTGAFFGQGTRLTVV.

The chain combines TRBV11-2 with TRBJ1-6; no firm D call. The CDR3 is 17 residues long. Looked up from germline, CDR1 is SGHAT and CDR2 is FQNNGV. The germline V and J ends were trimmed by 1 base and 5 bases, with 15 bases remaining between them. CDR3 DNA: TGTGCCAGCAGCTTAGGTGGTGGAGCGCCCCATAATTCACCCCTCCACTTT. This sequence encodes CASSLGGGAPHNSPLHF.

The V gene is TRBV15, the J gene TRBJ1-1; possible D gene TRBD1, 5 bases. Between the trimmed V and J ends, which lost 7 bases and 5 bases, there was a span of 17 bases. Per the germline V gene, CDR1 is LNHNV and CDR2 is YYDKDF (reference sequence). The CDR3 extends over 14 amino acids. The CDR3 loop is CATKTEPGATEAFF. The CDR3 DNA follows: TGTGCCACCAAGACAGAGCCGGGAGCGACTGAAGCTTTCTTT.

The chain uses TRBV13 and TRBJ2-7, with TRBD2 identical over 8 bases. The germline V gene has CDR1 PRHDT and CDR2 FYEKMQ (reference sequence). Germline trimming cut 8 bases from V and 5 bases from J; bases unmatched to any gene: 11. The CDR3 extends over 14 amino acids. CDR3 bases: TGTGCCAGCGCTAGAGCGGGAGCGACTAACGAGCAGTACTTC. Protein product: CASARAGATNEQYF.

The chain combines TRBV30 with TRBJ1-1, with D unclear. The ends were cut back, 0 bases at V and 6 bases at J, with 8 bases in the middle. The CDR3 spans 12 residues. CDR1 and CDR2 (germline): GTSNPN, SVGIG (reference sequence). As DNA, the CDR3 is TGTGCCTGGAGTGTACTCCCTCCTGAAGCTTTCTTT. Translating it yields CAWSVLPPEAFF.

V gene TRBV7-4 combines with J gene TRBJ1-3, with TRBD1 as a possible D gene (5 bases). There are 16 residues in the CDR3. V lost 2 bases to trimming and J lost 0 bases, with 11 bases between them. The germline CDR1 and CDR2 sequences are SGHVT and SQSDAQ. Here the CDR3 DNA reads TGTGCCAGCAGCTTAATGCGACAGACCTCTGGAAACACCATATATTTT. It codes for CASSLMRQTSGNTIYF.

The CDR3 DNA is TGTGCCACCAGTCCCAGGGACACTGAAGCTTTCTTT. Protein: CATSPRDTEAFF. This sequence joins TRBV15 and TRBJ1-1; tentatively, D is TRBD1 (5 bases). CDR1 is LNHNV, CDR2 YYDKDF, per germline (reference sequence). V dropped 6 bases and J dropped 3 bases, with 8 bases sitting between them. The CDR3 spans 12 residues.

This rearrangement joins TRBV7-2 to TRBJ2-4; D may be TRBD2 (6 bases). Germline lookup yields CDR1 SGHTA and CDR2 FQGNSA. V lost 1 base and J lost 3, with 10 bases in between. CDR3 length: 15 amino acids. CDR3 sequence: CASSLEISGKNIQYF. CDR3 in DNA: TGTGCCAGCAGCTTAGAAATTAGCGGCAAAAACATTCAGTACTTC.

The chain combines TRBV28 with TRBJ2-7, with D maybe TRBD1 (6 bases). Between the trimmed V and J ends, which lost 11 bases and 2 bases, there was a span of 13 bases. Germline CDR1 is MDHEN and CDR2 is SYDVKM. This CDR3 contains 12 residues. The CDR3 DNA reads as TGTGCCGCCACGGACAGAACCTACGAGCAGTACTTC. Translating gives CAATDRTYEQYF.